What follows is one T cell receptor beta chain and its context. What it binds is not known. Method: immunoSEQ multiplex PCR; TCRdb's copy keeps in-frame clones and lacks some. The repertoire holds 20,000 to 30,000 clones, about 95% seen once, with over 8% in the top ten. The entry originates in a study of T cells in tuberculosis. Overall study: A South African cohort included IGRA-negative adolescents, latently infected IGRA-positive adolescents and adults with active tuberculosis. Study findings and constraints: Selection depended on which cryopreserved specimens were available.

The CDR3 consists of 15 residues. With 0 bases removed from V and 3 bases from J, the gap between germline ends came to 9 bases. CDR1 and CDR2 from the germline V gene are LNHNV and YYDKDF (reference sequence). Material: PBMCs. The receptor was isolated from a donor aged 10 to 29 with latent tuberculosis or without tuberculosis infection. The V and J genes are TRBV15 and TRBJ2-1; no reliable D call. The CDR3 protein is CATSRDEVRYNEQFF. Here the CDR3 DNA reads TGTGCCACCAGCAGAGATGAGGTACGCTACAATGAGCAGTTCTTC.